The table lists the clone carrying this T cell receptor (beta chain) with a few counts. Antigen: not known. With 4 bases removed from V and 3 bases from J, the gap between germline ends came to 9 bases. CDR1 is MRHNA, CDR2 SNTAGT, per germline. This CDR3 spans 13 amino acids. MiXCR, run by TCRdb on the 5' RACE reads, gives a single entry per CDR3 protein. This table holds about 270,000 distinct CDR3 sequences, roughly 17% found once. This sample stems from a study of T-cell memory formation after mild COVID-19. Study-level results: Day 15 to 85 contracting clones showed balanced CD4/CD8; later expanders leaned CD4+.

This clonotype was sampled from a man between 18 and 35 years old who had mild COVID-19 (a few samples of this study predate the infection). Cell type and time point are not known. The chain joins TRBV6-4 to TRBJ1-1; D is undetermined. The specimen sequenced was PBMCs or a T cell subset sorted from them (not recorded which). Here the CDR3 DNA reads TGTGCCAGCAGTGCGCAATGGGACACTGAAGCTTTCTTT. Translated, it gives CASSAQWDTEAFF.